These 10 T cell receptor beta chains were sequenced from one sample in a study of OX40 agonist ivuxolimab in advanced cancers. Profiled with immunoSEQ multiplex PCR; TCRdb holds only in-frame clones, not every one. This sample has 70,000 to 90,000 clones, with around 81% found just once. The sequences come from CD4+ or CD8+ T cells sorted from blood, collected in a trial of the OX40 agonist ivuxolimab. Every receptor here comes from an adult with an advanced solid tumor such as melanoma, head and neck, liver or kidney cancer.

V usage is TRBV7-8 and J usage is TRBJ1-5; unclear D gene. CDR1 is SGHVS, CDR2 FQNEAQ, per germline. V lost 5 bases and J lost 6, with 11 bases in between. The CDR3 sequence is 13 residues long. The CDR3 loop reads CASSPQVFQPQHF. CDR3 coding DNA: TGTGCCAGCAGCCCTCAGGTGTTTCAGCCCCAGCATTTT.

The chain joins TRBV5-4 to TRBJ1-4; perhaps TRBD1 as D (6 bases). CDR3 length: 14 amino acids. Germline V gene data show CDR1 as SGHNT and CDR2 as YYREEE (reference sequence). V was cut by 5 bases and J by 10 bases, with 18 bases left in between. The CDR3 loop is CASSLKGEGGKLFF. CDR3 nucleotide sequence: TGTGCCAGCAGTCTGAAGGGGGAAGGAGGAAAACTGTTTTTT.

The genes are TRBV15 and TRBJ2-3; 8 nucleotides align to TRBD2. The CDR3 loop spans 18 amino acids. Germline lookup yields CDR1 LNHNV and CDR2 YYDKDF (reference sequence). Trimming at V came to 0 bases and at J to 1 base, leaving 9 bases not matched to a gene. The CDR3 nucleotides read TGTGCCACCAGCAGAGACGGTAGCGGGGCGGCGGGCACAGATACGCAGTATTTT. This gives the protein CATSRDGSGAAGTDTQYF.

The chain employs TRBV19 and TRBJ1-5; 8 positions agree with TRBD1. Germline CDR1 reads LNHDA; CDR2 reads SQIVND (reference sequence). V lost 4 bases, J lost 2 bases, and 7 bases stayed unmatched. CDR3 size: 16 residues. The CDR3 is CASSTGQGTGNQPQHF. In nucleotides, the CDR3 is TGTGCCAGTAGTACAGGACAGGGTACGGGCAATCAGCCCCAGCATTTT.

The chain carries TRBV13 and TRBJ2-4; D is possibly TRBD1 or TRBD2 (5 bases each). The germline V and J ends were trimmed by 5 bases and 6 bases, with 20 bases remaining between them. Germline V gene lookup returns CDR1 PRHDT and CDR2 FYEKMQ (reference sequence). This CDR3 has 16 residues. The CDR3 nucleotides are TGTGCCAGCAGCCCCAGGATGGGGGAAAGGGGAAACATTCAGTACTTC. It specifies CASSPRMGERGNIQYF.

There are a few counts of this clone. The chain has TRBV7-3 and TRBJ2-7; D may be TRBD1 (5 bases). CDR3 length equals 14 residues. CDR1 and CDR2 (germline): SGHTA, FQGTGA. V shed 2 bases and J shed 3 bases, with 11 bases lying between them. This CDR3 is CASSLGQGNYEQYF. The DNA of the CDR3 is TGTGCCAGCAGCTTAGGGCAGGGCAACTACGAGCAGTACTTC.

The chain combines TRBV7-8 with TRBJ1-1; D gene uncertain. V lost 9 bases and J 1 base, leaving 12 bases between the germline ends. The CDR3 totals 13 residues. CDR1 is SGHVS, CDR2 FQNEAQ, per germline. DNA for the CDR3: TGTGCCAGTTTAGTCAAGAGGAACACTGAAGCTTTCTTT. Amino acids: CASLVKRNTEAFF.

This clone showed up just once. The CDR3 protein is CASSSKHSGANVLTF. The CDR3 bases are TGTGCCAGCAGCTCTAAGCACTCTGGGGCCAACGTCCTGACTTTC. This chain connects TRBV7-3 to TRBJ2-6; D uncertain. In germline, CDR1 is SGHTA, CDR2 FQGTGA. Deletions cut 4 bases from V and 0 bases from J, with 7 bases between. The CDR3 totals 15 residues.

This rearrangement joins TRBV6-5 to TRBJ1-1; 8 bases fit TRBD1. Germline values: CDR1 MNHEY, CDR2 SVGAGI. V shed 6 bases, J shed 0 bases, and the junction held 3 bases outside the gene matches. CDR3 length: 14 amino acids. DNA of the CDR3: TGTGCCAGCAGGGACAGGGTGATGAACACTGAAGCTTTCTTT. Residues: CASRDRVMNTEAFF.

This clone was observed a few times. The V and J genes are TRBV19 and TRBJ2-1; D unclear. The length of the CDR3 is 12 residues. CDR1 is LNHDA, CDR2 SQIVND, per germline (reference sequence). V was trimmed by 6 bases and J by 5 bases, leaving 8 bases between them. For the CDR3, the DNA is TGTGCCAGTAGGAGAACAGACAATGAGCAGTTCTTC. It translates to CASRRTDNEQFF.